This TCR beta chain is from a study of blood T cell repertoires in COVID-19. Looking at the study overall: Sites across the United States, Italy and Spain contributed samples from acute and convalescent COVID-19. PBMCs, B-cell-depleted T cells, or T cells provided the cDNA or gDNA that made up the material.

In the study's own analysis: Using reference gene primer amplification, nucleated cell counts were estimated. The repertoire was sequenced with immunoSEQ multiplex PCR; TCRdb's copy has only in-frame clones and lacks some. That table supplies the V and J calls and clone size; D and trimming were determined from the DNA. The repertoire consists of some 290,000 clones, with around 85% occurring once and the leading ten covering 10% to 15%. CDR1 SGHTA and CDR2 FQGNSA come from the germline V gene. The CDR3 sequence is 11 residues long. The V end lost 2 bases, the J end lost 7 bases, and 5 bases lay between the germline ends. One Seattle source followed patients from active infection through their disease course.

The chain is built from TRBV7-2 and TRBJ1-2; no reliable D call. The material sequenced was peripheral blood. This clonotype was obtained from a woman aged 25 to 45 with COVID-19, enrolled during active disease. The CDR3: CASSLTGGYTF. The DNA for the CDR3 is TGTGCCAGCAGCTTAACTGGTGGCTACACCTTC.